This T cell receptor (beta chain) was found in a study of shared clonotypes between healthy human individuals. Study-wide background: CD4 naive and memory got three plates each, CD8 naive two, CD8 memory one. Findings and caveats of the study: Naive CD4 clonotypes overlapped across a few donors at roughly 5%.

Assay used: immunoSEQ multiplex PCR; TCRdb lists only in-frame clones, some missing. The table records more than 2,000,000 clones, approximately 95% of them present only once. This CDR3 has 16 residues. Between the trimmed V and J ends, which lost 0 bases and 7 bases, there was a span of 15 bases. Germline V lookup: CDR1 SSHAT, CDR2 FNYEAQ (reference sequence). Investigators divided CD4+ cells into CD45RA+ naive and CD45RA-negative memory subsets. A note on this clone: What it binds is unknown.

What was sequenced was naive CD4+ T cells from PBMCs. Subset here: CD45RA+ positively selected. The rearrangement uses TRBV7-7 and TRBJ2-2, with no clear D. This TCR came from a man younger than 30 in good health. Some clones in this sample may be carry-over from other donors' samples. The CDR3 DNA sequence: TGTGCCAGCAGCTTAGCCACGGGTCCGCCGTTCGGGGAGCTGTTTTTT. Amino acid sequence: CASSLATGPPFGELFF. Variable domain in full (rest from reference TRBV7-7 and TRBJ2-2): GAGVSQSPRYKVTKRGQDVTLRCDPISSHATLYWYQQALGQGPEFLTYFNYEAQPDKSGLPSDRFSAERPEGSISTLTIQRTEQRDSAMYRCASSLATGPPFGELFFGEGSRLTVL.